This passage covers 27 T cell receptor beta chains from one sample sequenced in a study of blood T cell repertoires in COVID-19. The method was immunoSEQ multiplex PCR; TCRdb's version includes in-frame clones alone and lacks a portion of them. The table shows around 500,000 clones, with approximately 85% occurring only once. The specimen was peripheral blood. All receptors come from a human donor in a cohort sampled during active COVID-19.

The CDR3 sequence is CAFSWAGGYEQYF. The CDR3 nucleotides read TGTGCCTTTTCCTGGGCCGGGGGCTACGAGCAGTACTTC. The genes are TRBV30 and TRBJ2-7, with D maybe TRBD2 (6 bases). This CDR3 is 13 amino acids long. CDR1 and CDR2 (germline): GTSNPN, SVGIG (reference sequence). The V gene lost 7 bases and the J gene lost 3 bases, with 16 bases spanning the gap. Together with reference TRBV30 and TRBJ2-7, the CDR3 gives the full variable domain: SQTIHQWPATLVQPVGSPLSLECTVEGTSNPNLYWYRQAAGRGLQLLFYSVGIGQISSEVPQNLSASRPQDRQFILSSKKLLLSDSGFYLCAFSWAGGYEQYFGPGTRLTVT.

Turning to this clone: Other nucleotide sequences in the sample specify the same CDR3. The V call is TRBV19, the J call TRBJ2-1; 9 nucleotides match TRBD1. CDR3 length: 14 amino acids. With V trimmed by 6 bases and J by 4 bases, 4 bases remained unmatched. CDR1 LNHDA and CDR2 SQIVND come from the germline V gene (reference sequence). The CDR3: CASRPGQGYNEQFF. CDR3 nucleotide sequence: TGTGCCAGTAGACCGGGACAGGGTTACAATGAGCAGTTCTTC.

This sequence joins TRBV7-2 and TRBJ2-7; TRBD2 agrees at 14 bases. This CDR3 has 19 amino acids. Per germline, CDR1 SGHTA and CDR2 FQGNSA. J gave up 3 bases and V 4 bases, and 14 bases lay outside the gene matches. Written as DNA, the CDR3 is TGTGCCAGCAGCTCCCAACCTCAGACTAGCGGGAGGGCCGGCTACGAGCAGTACTTC. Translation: CASSSQPQTSGRAGYEQYF. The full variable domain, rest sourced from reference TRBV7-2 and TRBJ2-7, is GAGVSQSPSNKVTEKGKDVELRCDPISGHTALYWYRQSLGQGLEFLIYFQGNSAPDKSGLPSDRFSAERTGGSVSTLTIQRTQQEDSAVYLCASSSQPQTSGRAGYEQYFGPGTRLTVT.

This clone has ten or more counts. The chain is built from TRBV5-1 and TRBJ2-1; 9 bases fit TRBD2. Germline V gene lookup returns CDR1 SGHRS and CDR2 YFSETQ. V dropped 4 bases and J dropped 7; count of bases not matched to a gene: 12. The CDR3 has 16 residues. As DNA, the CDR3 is TGCGCCAGCAGCCCCTGGACTAGCGAGGCTAGTAATGAGCAGTTCTTC. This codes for CASSPWTSEASNEQFF.

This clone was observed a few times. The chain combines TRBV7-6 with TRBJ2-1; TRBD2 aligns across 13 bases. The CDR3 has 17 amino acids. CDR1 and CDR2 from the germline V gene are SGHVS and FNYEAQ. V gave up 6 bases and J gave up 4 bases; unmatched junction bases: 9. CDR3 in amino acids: CASSHIGTSGKYNEQFF. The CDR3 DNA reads TGTGCCAGCAGTCATATAGGGACTAGCGGGAAGTACAATGAGCAGTTCTTC.

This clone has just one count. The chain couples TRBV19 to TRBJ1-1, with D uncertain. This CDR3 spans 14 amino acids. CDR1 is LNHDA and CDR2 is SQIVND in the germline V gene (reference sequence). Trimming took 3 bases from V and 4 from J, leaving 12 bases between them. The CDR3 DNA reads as TGTGCCAGTAGTATCGAGGGATGGGCCACTGAAGCTTTCTTT. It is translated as CASSIEGWATEAFF.

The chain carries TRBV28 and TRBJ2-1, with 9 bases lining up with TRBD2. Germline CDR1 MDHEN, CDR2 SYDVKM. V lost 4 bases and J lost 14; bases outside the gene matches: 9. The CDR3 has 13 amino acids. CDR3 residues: CASSSHSSGNKFF. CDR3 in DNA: TGTGCCAGCAGTTCACACTCTAGCGGGAATAAGTTCTTC. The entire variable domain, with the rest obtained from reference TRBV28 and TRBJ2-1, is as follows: DVKVTQSSRYLVKRTGEKVFLECVQDMDHENMFWYRQDPGLGLRLIYFSYDVKMKEKGDIPEGYSVSREKKERFSLILESASTNQTSMYLCASSSHSSGNKFFGPGTRLTVL.

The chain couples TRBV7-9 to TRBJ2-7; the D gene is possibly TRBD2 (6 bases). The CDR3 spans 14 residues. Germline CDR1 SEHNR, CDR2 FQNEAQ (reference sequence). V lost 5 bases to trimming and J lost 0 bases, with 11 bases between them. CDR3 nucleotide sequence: TGTGCCAGCAGCCGGGGACTCATCTCCTACGAGCAGTACTTC. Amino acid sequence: CASSRGLISYEQYF.

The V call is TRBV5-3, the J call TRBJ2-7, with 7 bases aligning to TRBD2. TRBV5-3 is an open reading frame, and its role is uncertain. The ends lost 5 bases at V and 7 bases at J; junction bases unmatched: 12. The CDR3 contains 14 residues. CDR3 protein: CARRMGREIEEQYF. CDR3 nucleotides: TGTGCCAGAAGGATGGGGCGGGAGATAGAGGAGCAGTACTTC.

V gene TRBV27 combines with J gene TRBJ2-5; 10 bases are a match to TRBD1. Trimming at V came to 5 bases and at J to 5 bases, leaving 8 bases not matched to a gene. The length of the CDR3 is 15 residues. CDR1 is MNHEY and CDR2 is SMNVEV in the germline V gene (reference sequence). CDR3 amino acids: CASSPGQGWLETQYF. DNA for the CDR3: TGTGCCAGCAGTCCGGGACAGGGGTGGTTGGAGACCCAGTACTTC.

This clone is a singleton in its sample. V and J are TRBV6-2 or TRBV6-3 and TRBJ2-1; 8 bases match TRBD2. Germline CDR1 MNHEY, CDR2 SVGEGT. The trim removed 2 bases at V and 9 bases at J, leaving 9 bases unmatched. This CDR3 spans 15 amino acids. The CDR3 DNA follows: TGTGCCAGCAGTTACGGGCACCTCGGGGGGGGTGAGCAGTTCTTC. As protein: CASSYGHLGGGEQFF.

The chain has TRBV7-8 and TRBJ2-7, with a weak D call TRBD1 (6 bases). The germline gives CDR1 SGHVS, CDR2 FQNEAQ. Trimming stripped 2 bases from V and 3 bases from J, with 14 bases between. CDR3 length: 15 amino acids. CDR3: CASSLQGTNYYEQYF. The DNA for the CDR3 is TGTGCCAGCAGCTTACAAGGGACAAATTACTACGAGCAGTACTTC.

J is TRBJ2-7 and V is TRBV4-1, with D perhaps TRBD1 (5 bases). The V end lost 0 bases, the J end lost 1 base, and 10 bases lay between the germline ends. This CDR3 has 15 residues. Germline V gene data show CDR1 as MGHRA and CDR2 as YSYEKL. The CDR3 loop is CASSQDGDRSYEQYF. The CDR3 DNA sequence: TGCGCCAGCAGCCAAGATGGAGACAGATCCTACGAGCAGTACTTC.

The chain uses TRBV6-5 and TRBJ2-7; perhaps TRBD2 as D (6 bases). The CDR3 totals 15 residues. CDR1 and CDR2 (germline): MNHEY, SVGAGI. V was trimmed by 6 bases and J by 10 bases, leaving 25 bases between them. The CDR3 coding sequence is TGTGCCAGCAGCTTCACAGAACGGGAGCCTACGGAACAGTACTTC. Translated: CASSFTEREPTEQYF.

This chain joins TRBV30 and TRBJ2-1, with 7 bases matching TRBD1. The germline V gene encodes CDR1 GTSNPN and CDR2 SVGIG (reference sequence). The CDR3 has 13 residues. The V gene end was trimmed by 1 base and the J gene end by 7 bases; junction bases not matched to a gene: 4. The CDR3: CAWSEGAGNEQFF. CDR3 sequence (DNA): TGTGCCTGGAGTGAGGGGGCTGGTAATGAGCAGTTCTTC.

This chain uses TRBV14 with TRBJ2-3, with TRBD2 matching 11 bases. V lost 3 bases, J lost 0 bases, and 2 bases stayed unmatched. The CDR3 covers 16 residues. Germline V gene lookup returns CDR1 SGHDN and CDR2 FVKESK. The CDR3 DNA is TGTGCCAGCAGCCAGAGACTAGCGGGAAGCACAGATACGCAGTATTTT. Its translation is CASSQRLAGSTDTQYF.

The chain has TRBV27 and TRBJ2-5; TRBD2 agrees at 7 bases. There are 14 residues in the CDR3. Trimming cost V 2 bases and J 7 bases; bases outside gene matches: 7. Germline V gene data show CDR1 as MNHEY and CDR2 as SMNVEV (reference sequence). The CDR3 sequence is CASSLDEGGGTQYF. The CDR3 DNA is TGTGCCAGCAGTTTAGATGAGGGCGGGGGGACCCAGTACTTC.

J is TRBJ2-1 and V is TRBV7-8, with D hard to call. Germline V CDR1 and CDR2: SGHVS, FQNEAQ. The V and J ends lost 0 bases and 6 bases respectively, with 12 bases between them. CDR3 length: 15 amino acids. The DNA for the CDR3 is TGTGCCAGCAGCTTAGCGTTTAGAACGGTCAATGAGCAGTTCTTC. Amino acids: CASSLAFRTVNEQFF. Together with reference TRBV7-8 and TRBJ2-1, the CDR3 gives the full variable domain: GAGVSQSPRYKVAKRGQDVALRCDPISGHVSLFWYQQALGQGPEFLTYFQNEAQLDKSGLPSDRFFAERPEGSVSTLKIQRTQQEDSAVYLCASSLAFRTVNEQFFGPGTRLTVL.

In nucleotides, the CDR3 is TGTGCCAGCAGTATGCCGGGACAGATGTCCTATGGCTACACCTTC. It yields the protein CASSMPGQMSYGYTF. The chain has TRBV7-2 and TRBJ1-2, with 7 bases lining up with TRBD1. The CDR3 runs 15 residues. Germline V gene data show CDR1 as SGHTA and CDR2 as FQGNSA. V lost 6 bases and J lost 4; bases outside the gene matches: 11. Complete variable domain (other parts from reference TRBV7-2 and TRBJ1-2): GAGVSQSPSNKVTEKGKDVELRCDPISGHTALYWYRQSLGQGLEFLIYFQGNSAPDKSGLPSDRFSAERTGGSVSTLTIQRTQQEDSAVYLCASSMPGQMSYGYTFGSGTRLTVV.

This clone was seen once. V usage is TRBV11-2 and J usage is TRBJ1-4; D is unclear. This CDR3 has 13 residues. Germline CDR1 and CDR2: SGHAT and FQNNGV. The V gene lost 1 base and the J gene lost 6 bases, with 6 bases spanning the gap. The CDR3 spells CASSLGPDEKLFF. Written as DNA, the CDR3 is TGTGCCAGCAGCTTAGGCCCAGATGAAAAACTGTTTTTT.

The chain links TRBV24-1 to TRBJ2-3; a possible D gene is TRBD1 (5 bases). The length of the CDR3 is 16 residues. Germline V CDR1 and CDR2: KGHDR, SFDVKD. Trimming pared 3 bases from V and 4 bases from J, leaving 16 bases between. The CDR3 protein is CATSDRDRPKADTQYF. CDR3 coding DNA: TGTGCCACCAGTGATCGTGACAGACCCAAGGCAGATACGCAGTATTTT.

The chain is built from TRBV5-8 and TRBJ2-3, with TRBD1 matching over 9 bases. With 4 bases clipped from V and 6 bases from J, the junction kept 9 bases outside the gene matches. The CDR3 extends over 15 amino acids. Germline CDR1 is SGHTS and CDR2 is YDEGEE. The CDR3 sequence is CASSPRDRDFDTQYF. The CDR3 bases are TGTGCCAGCAGCCCCCGGGACAGGGATTTCGATACGCAGTATTTT.

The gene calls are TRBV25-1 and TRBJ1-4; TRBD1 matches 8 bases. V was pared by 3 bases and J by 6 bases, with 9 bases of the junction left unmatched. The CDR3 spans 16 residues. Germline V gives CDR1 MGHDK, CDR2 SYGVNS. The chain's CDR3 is CASSELDRVLDEKLFF. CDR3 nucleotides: TGTGCCAGCAGTGAGTTGGACAGGGTTTTGGATGAAAAACTGTTTTTT.

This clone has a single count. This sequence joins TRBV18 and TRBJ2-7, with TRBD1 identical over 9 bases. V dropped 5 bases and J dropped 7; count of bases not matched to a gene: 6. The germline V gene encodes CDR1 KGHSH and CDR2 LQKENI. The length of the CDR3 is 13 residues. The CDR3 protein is CASSAGQGEEQYF. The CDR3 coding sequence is TGTGCCAGCTCAGCGGGACAGGGTGAAGAGCAGTACTTC.

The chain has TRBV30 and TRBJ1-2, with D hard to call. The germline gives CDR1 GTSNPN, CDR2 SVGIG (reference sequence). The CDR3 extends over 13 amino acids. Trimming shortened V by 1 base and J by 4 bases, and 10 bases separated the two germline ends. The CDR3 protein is CAWSGSRSYGYTF. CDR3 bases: TGTGCCTGGAGTGGTTCCAGGTCCTATGGCTACACCTTC.

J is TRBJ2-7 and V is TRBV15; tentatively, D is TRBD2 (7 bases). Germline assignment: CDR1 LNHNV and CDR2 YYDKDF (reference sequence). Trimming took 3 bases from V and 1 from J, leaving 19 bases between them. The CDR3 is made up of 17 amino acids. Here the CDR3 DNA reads TGTGCCACCAGCAGGGAGCTTACTAGGGGGGGGTCCTACGAGCAGTACTTC. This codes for CATSRELTRGGSYEQYF.

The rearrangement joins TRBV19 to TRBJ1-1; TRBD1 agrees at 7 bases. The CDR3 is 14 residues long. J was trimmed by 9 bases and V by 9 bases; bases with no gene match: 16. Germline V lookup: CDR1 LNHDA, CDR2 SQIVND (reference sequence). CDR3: CASDLGQAAVKAFF. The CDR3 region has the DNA TGTGCCAGCGACCTCGGACAGGCGGCCGTGAAAGCTTTCTTT.